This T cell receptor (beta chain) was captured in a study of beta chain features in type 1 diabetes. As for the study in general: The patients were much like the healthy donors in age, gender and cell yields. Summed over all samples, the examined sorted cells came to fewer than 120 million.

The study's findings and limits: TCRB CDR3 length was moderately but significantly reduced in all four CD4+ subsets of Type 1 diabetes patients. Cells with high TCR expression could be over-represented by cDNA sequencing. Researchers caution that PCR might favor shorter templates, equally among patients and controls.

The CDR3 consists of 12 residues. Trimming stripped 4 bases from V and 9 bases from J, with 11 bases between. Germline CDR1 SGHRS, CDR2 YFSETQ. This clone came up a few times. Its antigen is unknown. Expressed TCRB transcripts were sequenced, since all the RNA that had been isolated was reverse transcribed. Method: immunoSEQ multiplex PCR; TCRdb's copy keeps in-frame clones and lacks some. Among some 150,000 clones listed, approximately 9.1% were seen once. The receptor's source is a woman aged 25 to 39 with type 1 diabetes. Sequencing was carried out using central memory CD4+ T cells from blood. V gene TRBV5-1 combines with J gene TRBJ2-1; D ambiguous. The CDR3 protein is CASSRERTEQFF. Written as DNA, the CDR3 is TGCGCCAGCAGCCGCGAAAGAACTGAGCAGTTCTTC. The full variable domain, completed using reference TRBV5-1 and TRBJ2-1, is KAGVTQTPRYLIKTRGQQVTLSCSPISGHRSVSWYQQTPGQGLQFLFEYFSETQRNKGNFPGRFSGRQFSNSRSEMNVSTLELGDSALYLCASSRERTEQFFGPGTRLTVL.